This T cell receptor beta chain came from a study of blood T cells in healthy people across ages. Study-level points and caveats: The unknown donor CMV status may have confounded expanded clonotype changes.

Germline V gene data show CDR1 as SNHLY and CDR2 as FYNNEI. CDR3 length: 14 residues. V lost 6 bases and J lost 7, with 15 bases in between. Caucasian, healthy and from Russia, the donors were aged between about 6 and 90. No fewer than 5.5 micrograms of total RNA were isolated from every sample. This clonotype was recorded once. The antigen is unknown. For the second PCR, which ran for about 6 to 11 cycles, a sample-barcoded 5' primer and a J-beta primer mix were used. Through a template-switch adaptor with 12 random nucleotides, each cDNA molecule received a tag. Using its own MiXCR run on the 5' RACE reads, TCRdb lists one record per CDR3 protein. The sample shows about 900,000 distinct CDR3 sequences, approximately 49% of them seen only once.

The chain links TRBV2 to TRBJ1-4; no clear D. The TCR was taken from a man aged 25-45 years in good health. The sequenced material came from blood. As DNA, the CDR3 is TGTGCCAGCAGGCTCGACAACTCGGCTGAAAAACTGTTTTTT. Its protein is CASRLDNSAEKLFF.